This paragraph reports one T cell receptor (beta chain). The ends lost 3 bases at V and 5 bases at J; junction bases unmatched: 10. This CDR3 contains 15 residues. Germline lookup yields CDR1 DFQATT and CDR2 SNEGSKA (reference sequence). The data originate from a study of blood T cell repertoires in COVID-19. Study background: In each case, the material was cDNA or gDNA derived from T cells, B-cell-depleted T cells, or PBMCs.

Assay used: immunoSEQ multiplex PCR; TCRdb lists only in-frame clones, some missing. The sample yields more than 80,000 clones, around 91% seen once. The clonotype was recovered from a man younger than 30 with COVID-19, enrolled during active disease. The chain links TRBV20-1 to TRBJ2-3, with 8 bases matching TRBD2. The sequenced material came from peripheral blood. CDR3 loop: CSASPHSGNLDTQYF. The CDR3 DNA reads as TGCAGTGCTAGTCCCCATAGCGGGAATTTAGATACGCAGTATTTT.